This T cell receptor beta chain was profiled in a study of blood T cell repertoires in COVID-19. About the research overall: Specimens from acute and convalescent COVID-19 originated in the United States, Italy and Spain. PBMCs, B-cell-depleted T cells, or T cells were the source of the cDNA or gDNA that made up the material.

The germline V gene has CDR1 SGHRS and CDR2 YFSETQ. CDR3 size: 16 residues. V dropped 1 base and J dropped 4; count of bases not matched to a gene: 7. Source study methods: Amplification of reference gene primers was used by the study to estimate nucleated cell counts. Here immunoSEQ multiplex PCR was the method, and the copy in TCRdb shows in-frame clones only, minus some. V, J and clone size are taken as reported in that table, and D and trimming were inferred from the DNA itself. The sample carries roughly 76,000 clones, around 88% recorded once. The sequenced sample consisted of peripheral blood. The TCR was taken from a young man with acute or convalescent COVID-19. The chain combines TRBV5-1 with TRBJ2-2, with 7 bases lining up with TRBD2. CDR3 DNA: TGCGCCAGCAGCTTGAGTCAGCGGGATATCACCGGGGAGCTGTTTTTT. Translating it yields CASSLSQRDITGELFF.